This T cell receptor (beta chain) comes out of a study of cytomegalovirus exposure and HLA in healthy donors. Sequenced by immunoSEQ multiplex PCR; TCRdb stores in-frame clones only, minus some. The data contain about 150,000 clones, more than 80% of them singletons. This CDR3 region has 18 residues. V shed 1 base, J shed 4 bases, and the junction held 12 bases outside the gene matches. CDR1 and CDR2 (germline): SGHAT, FQNNGV. The sequence was collected from a woman in her thirties in good health and CMV-seropositive. This sequence joins TRBV11-2 and TRBJ1-1, with 10 bases aligning to TRBD1. Sequenced sample: PBMCs. This CDR3 reads CASSLGPLTGQGGTEAFF. In DNA form, the CDR3 reads TGTGCCAGCAGCTTAGGCCCACTTACCGGACAGGGGGGCACTGAAGCTTTCTTT.